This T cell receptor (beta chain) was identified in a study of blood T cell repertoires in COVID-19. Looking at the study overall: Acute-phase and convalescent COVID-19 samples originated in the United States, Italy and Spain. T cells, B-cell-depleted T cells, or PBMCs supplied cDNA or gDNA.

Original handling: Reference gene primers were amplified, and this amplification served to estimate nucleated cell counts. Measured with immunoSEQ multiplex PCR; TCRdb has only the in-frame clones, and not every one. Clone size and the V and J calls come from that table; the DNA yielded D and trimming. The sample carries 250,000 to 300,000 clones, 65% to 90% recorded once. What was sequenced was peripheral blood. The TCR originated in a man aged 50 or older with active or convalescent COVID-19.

In DNA form, the CDR3 reads TGCGCCAGCAGCCAAGACCTCAGGTTTAGCACAGATACGCAGTATTTT. It codes for CASSQDLRFSTDTQYF. V usage is TRBV4-3 and J usage is TRBJ2-3; no clear D gene. Deletions cut 0 bases from V and 0 bases from J, with 10 bases between. CDR1 LGHNA and CDR2 YSLEER come from the germline V gene. This CDR3 spans 16 amino acids.